The 14 T cell receptor beta chains presented below share a single source sample, sequenced in a study of blood T cell repertoires in COVID-19. The table came from immunoSEQ multiplex PCR; TCRdb's copy has only in-frame clones and leaves some out. The sample records fewer than 300,000 clones, over 75% being singletons. The material sequenced was PBMCs or T cells enriched from blood (not recorded which). The receptors derive from a woman in her twenties or thirties who had recovered from COVID-19.

The chain has TRBV7-9 and TRBJ1-6; the D gene is possibly TRBD1 (6 bases). CDR3 length: 14 residues. Trimming removed 5 bases from V and 9 bases from J, with 14 bases in between. Germline V lookup: CDR1 SEHNR, CDR2 FQNEAQ (reference sequence). CDR3 DNA: TGTGCCAGCAGCGCCGGGACAAATGCTTCACCCCTCCACTTT. Its protein product is CASSAGTNASPLHF. Full variable domain (missing parts from reference TRBV7-9 and TRBJ1-6): DTGVSQNPRHKITKRGQNVTFRCDPISEHNRLYWYRQTLGQGPEFLTYFQNEAQLEKSRLLSDRFSAERPKGSFSTLEIQRTEQGDSAMYLCASSAGTNASPLHFGNGTRLTVT.

V is TRBV10-1 and J is TRBJ2-2; TRBD2 aligns across 7 bases. Germline CDR1 is WNHNN and CDR2 is SYGVQD (reference sequence). The V and J ends lost 10 bases and 1 base, in that order; junction bases with no gene match: 6. The CDR3 runs 14 residues. The CDR3 reads CATQAGKNTGELFF. In DNA form, the CDR3 reads TGCGCCACCCAAGCGGGAAAGAACACCGGGGAGCTGTTTTTT.

The rearrangement uses TRBV30 and TRBJ1-3; 7 bases agree with TRBD1. The CDR3 extends over 13 amino acids. Germline lookup yields CDR1 GTSNPN and CDR2 SVGIG (reference sequence). The V gene end was trimmed by 7 bases and the J gene end by 4 bases; junction bases not matched to a gene: 7. The chain's CDR3 is CASNRGMGNTIYF. CDR3 coding DNA: TGTGCCTCTAACAGGGGCATGGGAAACACCATATATTTT.

The J gene is TRBJ1-6, the V gene TRBV6-4; D is unresolved. The CDR3 is made up of 14 amino acids. The V gene's germline CDR1 is MRHNA and CDR2 SNTAGT. V was cut by 2 bases and J by 10 bases, with 12 bases left in between. CDR3 sequence: CASSDGGMGSPLHF. In DNA form, the CDR3 reads TGTGCCAGCAGTGACGGAGGGATGGGCTCACCCCTCCACTTT.

Comments on this clone: The same CDR3 is also encoded by other DNA sequences in this sample. The rearrangement uses TRBV5-1 and TRBJ1-4; TRBD1 matches at 7 bases. Per germline, CDR1 SGHRS and CDR2 YFSETQ. CDR3 length: 14 amino acids. V dropped 4 bases and J dropped 3; count of bases not matched to a gene: 3. This CDR3 reads CASSPGTANEKLFF. The CDR3 DNA follows: TGCGCCAGCAGCCCCGGGACAGCTAATGAAAAACTGTTTTTT.

This chain links TRBV27 with TRBJ2-3; TRBD1 aligns across 11 bases. V shed 2 bases, J shed 7 bases, and the junction held 5 bases outside the gene matches. This CDR3 has 15 amino acids. Germline V gives CDR1 MNHEY, CDR2 SMNVEV (reference sequence). CDR3 in DNA: TGTGCCAGCAGTTTAATGGGACAGGGGGGTTATACGCAGTATTTT. Translation: CASSLMGQGGYTQYF.

The V and J genes are TRBV19 and TRBJ1-5; D not certain. V shed 5 bases and J shed 2 bases, with 10 bases lying between them. The CDR3 loop spans 14 amino acids. Per the germline V gene, CDR1 is LNHDA and CDR2 is SQIVND (reference sequence). Here the CDR3 DNA reads TGTGCCAGTAGTGCTACGGAGGGCAATCAGCCCCAGCATTTT. Residues: CASSATEGNQPQHF.

This chain joins TRBV9 and TRBJ2-1, with D possibly matching TRBD2 (5 bases). The V gene's germline CDR1 is SGDLS and CDR2 YYNGEE. The CDR3 length is 15 residues. V lost 3 bases and J lost 2, with 12 bases in between. The chain's CDR3 is CASSAGVNTYNEQFF. CDR3 DNA: TGTGCCAGCAGCGCCGGGGTAAACACCTACAATGAGCAGTTCTTC.

The rearrangement joins TRBV7-2 to TRBJ2-1, with a possible D match to TRBD2 (5 bases). Germline V CDR1 and CDR2: SGHTA, FQGNSA. V lost 1 base and J lost 4, with 11 bases in between. The CDR3 has 15 amino acids. Here the CDR3 reads CASSLGSSRYNEQFF. The CDR3, as DNA: TGTGCCAGCAGCTTAGGGTCTAGCCGTTACAATGAGCAGTTCTTC.

The DNA for the CDR3 is TGTGCCAGCAGTCCGACCGACAGGGCCCAAGAGACCCAGTACTTC. Translation gives CASSPTDRAQETQYF. The V gene is TRBV27, the J gene TRBJ2-5; 7 bases align to TRBD1. This CDR3 has 15 residues. The J segment lost 1 base and the V segment lost 5 bases, leaving 7 bases of the junction unmatched. Per germline, CDR1 MNHEY and CDR2 SMNVEV (reference sequence).

This clone was recorded once. The V gene is TRBV5-1, the J gene TRBJ1-1; no definite D call. V was clipped by 1 base and J by 4 bases, with 8 bases between them. Germline values: CDR1 SGHRS, CDR2 YFSETQ. The CDR3 is 13 amino acids. CDR3 sequence: CASSLQDLTEAFF. The CDR3 nucleotides are TGCGCCAGCAGCTTGCAGGATCTCACTGAAGCTTTCTTT. Full variable domain (remainder filled in from reference TRBV5-1 and TRBJ1-1): KAGVTQTPRYLIKTRGQQVTLSCSPISGHRSVSWYQQTPGQGLQFLFEYFSETQRNKGNFPGRFSGRQFSNSRSEMNVSTLELGDSALYLCASSLQDLTEAFFGQGTRLTVV.

The V gene is TRBV7-9, the J gene TRBJ1-2; D unclear. The germline V gene has CDR1 SEHNR and CDR2 FQNEAQ (reference sequence). This CDR3 contains 13 residues. Trimming cost V 2 bases and J 7 bases, with 11 bases left between them. The CDR3 here is CASSLKELGGYTF. The CDR3 coding sequence is TGTGCCAGCAGCTTAAAGGAGTTGGGTGGCTACACCTTC.

This chain connects TRBV7-9 to TRBJ2-3, with 8 bases that match TRBD2. Germline V gene data show CDR1 as SEHNR and CDR2 as FQNEAQ (reference sequence). V lost 0 bases to trimming and J lost 1 base; unmatched junction nucleotides: 0. The length of the CDR3 is 15 residues. The CDR3, as DNA: TGTGCCAGCAGCTTAGCGACTAGCGGCACAGATACGCAGTATTTT. Translating it yields CASSLATSGTDTQYF.

The rearrangement joins TRBV25-1 to TRBJ1-1; 9 nucleotides match TRBD1. The V and J ends lost 6 bases and 1 base, in that order; junction bases with no gene match: 3. Germline V CDR1 and CDR2: MGHDK, SYGVNS. The CDR3 covers 14 residues. CDR3 residues: CASRGTGTNTEAFF. Written as DNA, the CDR3 is TGTGCCAGCAGGGGGACAGGGACGAACACTGAAGCTTTCTTT.